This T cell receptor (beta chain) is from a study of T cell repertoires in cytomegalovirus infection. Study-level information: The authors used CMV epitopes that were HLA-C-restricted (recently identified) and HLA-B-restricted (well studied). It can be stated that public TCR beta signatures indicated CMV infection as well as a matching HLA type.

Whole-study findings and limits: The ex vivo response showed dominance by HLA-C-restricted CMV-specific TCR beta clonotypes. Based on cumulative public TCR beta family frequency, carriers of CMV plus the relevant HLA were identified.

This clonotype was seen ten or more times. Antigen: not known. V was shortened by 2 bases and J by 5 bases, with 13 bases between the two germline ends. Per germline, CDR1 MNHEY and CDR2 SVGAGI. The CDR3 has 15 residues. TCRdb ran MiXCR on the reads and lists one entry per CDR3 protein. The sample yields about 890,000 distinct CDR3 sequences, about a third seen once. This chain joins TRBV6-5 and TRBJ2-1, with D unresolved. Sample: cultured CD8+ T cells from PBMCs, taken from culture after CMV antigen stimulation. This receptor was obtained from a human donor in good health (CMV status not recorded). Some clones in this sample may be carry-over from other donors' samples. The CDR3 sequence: CASSYDTNWDNEQFF. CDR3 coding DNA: TGTGCCAGCAGTTACGATACTAACTGGGACAATGAGCAGTTCTTC.